What follows are 14 T cell receptor beta chains derived from one specimen sequenced in a study of breast tumors, draining lymph nodes, adjacent tissues (dated by TCRdb to 2015 to 2016). Libraries were prepared through multiplex PCR. Sequencing took place on an Illumina HiSeq 2000. TCRdb handled the public reads itself, with Q25 trimming in fastp and clone calling in MiXCR, and kept productive beta chains. Identical CDR3 protein sequences are pooled into one entry, listed with their most common genes and DNA. The sample table records nearly 200,000 distinct CDR3 sequences; 25% to 40% of these occur just once. Approximately 4.5% of the sample rests with the top ten. The lymph node samples were taken from the axillary draining lymph nodes of breast cancer patients. Sequencing input: axillary lymph node tissue. Receptors originate from a female donor with breast cancer. Some clones in this sample may be carry-over from other donors' samples.

This clonotype was detected ten times or more. V gene TRBV4-1 combines with J gene TRBJ1-2; 7 positions agree with TRBD1. This CDR3 region has 15 residues. Per the germline V gene, CDR1 is MGHRA and CDR2 is YSYEKL. With 4 bases clipped from V and 5 bases from J, the junction kept 10 bases outside the gene matches. CDR3 DNA: TGCGCCAGCAGCCCACAGGGGAGGGTAGAATATGGCTACACCTTC. Its translation: CASSPQGRVEYGYTF.

In its sample, this clonotype was seen a few times. This may be a read error, as it is one base from a much larger clone. The DNA of the CDR3 is TGCAGTGCTAGATATGCAGGGGGTTTCAATCAGCCCCAGCATTTT. Translation gives CSARYAGGFNQPQHF. The chain uses TRBV20-1 and TRBJ1-5, with 7 bases that match TRBD1. With V trimmed by 2 bases and J by 3 bases, 7 bases remained unmatched. Germline lookup yields CDR1 DFQATT and CDR2 SNEGSKA (reference sequence). CDR3 size: 15 residues.

This clonotype has ten or more counts. The rearrangement uses TRBV29-1 and TRBJ2-3; TRBD2 is a possible D gene (5 bases). Trimming removed 4 bases at V and 7 bases at J, with 12 bases between. Germline assignment: CDR1 SQVTM and CDR2 ANQGSEA. The CDR3 contains 12 residues. The CDR3 nucleotides are TGCAGCGTTGGGGAGCCGTCAAATACGCAGTATTTT. Translation: CSVGEPSNTQYF.

This clonotype appeared many times. The chain carries TRBV14 and TRBJ2-1, with D perhaps matching TRBD1 (5 bases). Trimming stripped 3 bases from V and 9 bases from J, with 15 bases between. This CDR3 comprises 14 residues. The germline V gene encodes CDR1 SGHDN and CDR2 FVKESK. The DNA for the CDR3 is TGTGCCAGCAGCCACCTCAATCACAGGTCTGAGCAGTTCTTC. Residues: CASSHLNHRSEQFF.

The sample holds many counts of this clonotype. The chain joins TRBV6-6 to TRBJ2-7, with TRBD1 matching 10 bases. Germline loops: CDR1 MNHNY, CDR2 SVGAGI (reference sequence). J gave up 5 bases and V 2 bases, and 9 bases lay outside the gene matches. The CDR3 has 16 residues. DNA for the CDR3: TGTGCCAGCAGTTACCCTCGACAGGGGGCGGCCCACGAGCAGTACTTC. Translating it yields CASSYPRQGAAHEQYF.

This clonotype was counted ten times or more. At one of its ends the junction is not consistent with the germline gene, which may arise from a read error. The chain couples TRBV7-3 to TRBJ2-2; D might be TRBD1 (5 bases). CDR3 length: 16 amino acids. Per germline, CDR1 SGHTA and CDR2 FQGTGA. The CDR3 sequence is CASSLSSAGNPGELFF. The DNA for the CDR3 is TGTGCCAGCAGCTTATCCTCCGCAGGGAACCCCGGGGAGCTGTTTTTT.

This clonotype was picked up many times. The V gene is TRBV20-1, the J gene TRBJ2-2; 8 bases are a match to TRBD2. V lost 2 bases to trimming and J lost 6 bases; unmatched junction nucleotides: 8. CDR3 length: 15 amino acids. Germline CDR1 reads DFQATT; CDR2 reads SNEGSKA (reference sequence). Here the CDR3 reads CSARLVGRASGELFF. In DNA, the CDR3 is TGCAGTGCTAGACTAGTCGGGAGGGCCTCCGGGGAGCTGTTTTTT.

The chain is built from TRBV24-1 and TRBJ1-4; TRBD1 might be the D (6 bases). Germline V gene data show CDR1 as KGHDR and CDR2 as SFDVKD. Trimming took off 5 bases at V and 1 base at J, with 13 bases between the two ends. CDR3 length equals 16 residues. The CDR3 spells CATSARRDITNEKLFF. The DNA for the CDR3 is TGTGCCACCAGTGCTAGGCGGGACATAACTAATGAAAAACTGTTTTTT.

This clonotype appeared many times. This chain links TRBV5-1 with TRBJ1-5, with D possibly matching TRBD1 (6 bases). The CDR3 extends over 15 amino acids. V was cut by 4 bases and J by 3 bases, with 14 bases left in between. Germline CDR1 reads SGHRS; CDR2 reads YFSETQ. In DNA form, the CDR3 reads TGCGCCAGCAGCCCGTCCGGACAGACCAATCAGCCCCAGCATTTT. Protein sequence: CASSPSGQTNQPQHF.

Ten or more counts support this clonotype. V usage is TRBV5-1 and J usage is TRBJ2-1, with 10 bases fitting TRBD2. V lost 3 bases to trimming and J lost 3 bases; unmatched junction nucleotides: 9. CDR1 is SGHRS and CDR2 is YFSETQ in the germline V gene. This CDR3 is 17 amino acids long. The CDR3 protein is CASSSGRIAGGYNEQFF. The CDR3 region has the DNA TGCGCCAGCAGCTCTGGGCGTATAGCGGGAGGCTACAATGAGCAGTTCTTC.

As regards this clonotype: A much larger clone lies a single base off, so this may be a read error. This chain connects TRBV20-1 to TRBJ2-7, with D perhaps matching TRBD2 (7 bases). Germline loops: CDR1 DFQATT, CDR2 SNEGSKA (reference sequence). Trimming stripped 3 bases from V and 6 bases from J, with 18 bases between. CDR3 length: 14 residues. CDR3 residues: CSASRAGAPSEQYF. CDR3 nucleotides: TGCAGTGCTAGTCGGGCGGGGGCCCCCTCCGAGCAGTACTTC.

This clonotype was seen repeatedly, ten times or more. The rearrangement links TRBV24-1 to TRBJ2-7, with 9 bases lining up with TRBD1. Germline V CDR1 and CDR2: KGHDR, SFDVKD. V shed 2 bases, J shed 7 bases, and the junction held 11 bases outside the gene matches. The CDR3 totals 16 residues. CDR3 sequence reads: CATSDSPGTGQGEQYF. In DNA form, the CDR3 reads TGTGCCACCAGTGATTCACCCGGGACAGGGCAGGGGGAGCAGTACTTC.

This clonotype occurred many times. The gene calls are TRBV5-6 and TRBJ2-1; perhaps D is TRBD1 or TRBD2 (5 bases each). CDR1 and CDR2 (germline): SGHDT, YYEEEE. The V and J ends lost 1 base and 0 bases respectively, with 11 bases between them. The CDR3 sequence is 16 residues long. CDR3 in amino acids: CASSLRDGSSYNEQFF. The CDR3 DNA is TGTGCCAGCAGCTTGCGGGACGGCAGCTCCTACAATGAGCAGTTCTTC.

V gene TRBV12-3 or TRBV12-4 combines with J gene TRBJ2-1, with D perhaps matching TRBD1 (6 bases). V was trimmed by 6 bases and J by 7 bases, leaving 22 bases between them. The CDR3 is made up of 16 amino acids. The CDR3 nucleotides are TGTGCCAGCAGCCGCCGCGAAGGGGGTTTGAAGAATGAGCAGTTCTTC. It translates to CASSRREGGLKNEQFF.